A selection of T cell receptor beta chains follows, all from one sample in a study of graft-versus-host responses after intestinal transplantation. No antigen has been assigned to these receptors. Some clones are missing from TCRdb's copy, which holds only in-frame ones; the method was immunoSEQ multiplex PCR. The sample holds around 100,000 clones, 87% seen once. The source material was unstimulated CD4+ T cells sorted from spleen or lymph node cells, sampled before transplant. The source is a human donor who was the organ donor for an intestinal transplant. Each CDR3 is given with its conserved first and last residue. A D gene is named only where the DNA matches it firmly. Not all rows give a size; the values are once, few, many and, for expanded clones, a class.

D gene: NA
J gene: TRBJ1-6
clone size: few
V gene: TRBV6-1
CDR3 DNA: TGTGCCAGCAGTGAAGCAATGGGGAATTCACCCCTCCACTTT
CDR3 protein: CASSEAMGNSPLHF

D gene: NA
J gene: TRBJ1-2
clone size: NA
V gene: TRBV5-4
CDR3 DNA: TGTGCCAGCAGCTTGGACAGCTACTATGGCTACACCTTC
CDR3 protein: CASSLDSYYGYTF

D gene: TRBD2
J gene: TRBJ2-1
clone size: NA
V gene: TRBV4-2
CDR3 DNA: TGTGCCAGCAGCCAAGACATGGTGGCGGGGGGGTTCTATGAGCAGTTCTTC
CDR3 protein: CASSQDMVAGGFYEQFF

D gene: TRBD1
J gene: TRBJ2-7
clone size: NA
V gene: TRBV19
CDR3 DNA: TGTGCCAGTAGTATATCCGGGACAGGGGGCTACGAGCAGTACTTC
CDR3 protein: CASSISGTGGYEQYF

D gene: NA
J gene: TRBJ1-1
clone size: NA
V gene: TRBV6-1
CDR3 DNA: TGTGCCAGCAGTGAAAGAGGGCAGAACACTGAAGCTTTCTTT
CDR3 protein: CASSERGQNTEAFF

D gene: TRBD1
J gene: TRBJ1-6
clone size: once
V gene: TRBV5-1
CDR3 DNA: TGCGCCAGCAGCCGCGGGACAGGGGATAATTCACCCCTCCACTTT
CDR3 protein: CASSRGTGDNSPLHF

D gene: TRBD1
J gene: TRBJ1-1
clone size: NA
V gene: TRBV7-3
CDR3 DNA: TGTGCCAGCAGCCGAGACAGGGGATATGAAGCTTTCTTT
CDR3 protein: CASSRDRGYEAFF

D gene: NA
J gene: TRBJ2-7
clone size: NA
V gene: TRBV20-1
CDR3 DNA: TGCAGTGCTAGAGGGTCTGACGAGCAGTACTTC
CDR3 protein: CSARGSDEQYF

D gene: NA
J gene: TRBJ2-6
clone size: NA
V gene: TRBV2
CDR3 DNA: TGTGCCAGCGACGGACGGACTGGGGCCAACGTCCTGACTTTC
CDR3 protein: CASDGRTGANVLTF

D gene: NA
J gene: TRBJ1-2
clone size: NA
V gene: TRBV19
CDR3 DNA: TGTGCCAGTAGTGAAGGGAGGAACTATGGCTACACCTTC
CDR3 protein: CASSEGRNYGYTF

D gene: NA
J gene: TRBJ2-5
clone size: once
V gene: TRBV10-1
CDR3 DNA: TGCGCCAGCAGTGAATCAGGGGACCAAGAGACCCAGTACTTC
CDR3 protein: CASSESGDQETQYF

D gene: NA
J gene: TRBJ1-1
clone size: NA
V gene: TRBV20-1
CDR3 DNA: TGCAGTGCTATACTCGGGACGTCGGCTTTCTTT
CDR3 protein: CSAILGTSAFF

D gene: NA
J gene: TRBJ1-1
clone size: once
V gene: TRBV10-2
CDR3 DNA: TGCGCCAGCAGTGGGGGGAACACTGAAGCTTTCTTT
CDR3 protein: CASSGGNTEAFF

D gene: NA
J gene: TRBJ2-7
clone size: once
V gene: TRBV7-2
CDR3 DNA: TGTGCCAGCAGCTTAGTATACGAGCAGTACTTC
CDR3 protein: CASSLVYEQYF

D gene: TRBD1
J gene: TRBJ2-3
clone size: once
V gene: TRBV7-7
CDR3 DNA: TGTGCCAGCAGCTCCCGGGACAGTAGCACAGATACGCAGTATTTT
CDR3 protein: CASSSRDSSTDTQYF

D gene: TRBD1
J gene: TRBJ2-7
clone size: NA
V gene: TRBV6-1
CDR3 DNA: TGTGCCAGCAGTGAAATAAGGGACAGCAGCTCCTACGAGCAGTACTTC
CDR3 protein: CASSEIRDSSSYEQYF

D gene: NA
J gene: TRBJ1-1
clone size: NA
V gene: TRBV28
CDR3 DNA: TGTGCCAGCAGTTACGGCAGCGCAGACACTGAAGCTTTCTTT
CDR3 protein: CASSYGSADTEAFF

D gene: TRBD2
J gene: TRBJ2-5
clone size: few
V gene: TRBV5-1
CDR3 DNA: TGCGCCAGCAGCTTGTATCGGGGGGGGACTGTCCTCCAAGAGACCCAGTACTTC
CDR3 protein: CASSLYRGGTVLQETQYF

D gene: NA
J gene: TRBJ1-5
clone size: NA
V gene: TRBV2
CDR3 DNA: TGTGCCAGCAGCCCAAGCAATCAGCCCCAGCATTTT
CDR3 protein: CASSPSNQPQHF

D gene: TRBD1
J gene: TRBJ1-2
clone size: NA
V gene: TRBV5-1
CDR3 DNA: TGCGCCAGCAGCTGGGACAGGGGGTATGGCTACACCTTC
CDR3 protein: CASSWDRGYGYTF

D gene: NA
J gene: TRBJ2-5
clone size: NA
V gene: TRBV11-2
CDR3 DNA: TGTGCCAGCAGCCTCTCCGCCGGGATATACTTC
CDR3 protein: CASSLSAGIYF

D gene: NA
J gene: TRBJ2-5
clone size: NA
V gene: TRBV4-1
CDR3 DNA: TGCGCCAGCAGCCAGGACTACCCCCAAGAGACCCAGTACTTC
CDR3 protein: CASSQDYPQETQYF

D gene: NA
J gene: TRBJ1-2
clone size: NA
V gene: TRBV6-5
CDR3 DNA: TGTGCCAGCAGGCCCTTCGGTGGGGGAGGAGGCTACACCTTC
CDR3 protein: CASRPFGGGGGYTF

D gene: NA
J gene: TRBJ1-2
clone size: NA
V gene: TRBV19
CDR3 DNA: TGTGCCAGTAGCGTGTCGGGACTCTATGGCTACACCTTC
CDR3 protein: CASSVSGLYGYTF

D gene: NA
J gene: TRBJ2-3
clone size: NA
V gene: TRBV5-1
CDR3 DNA: TGCGCCAGCAGCTTGGTAAGGAACACAGATACGCAGTATTTT
CDR3 protein: CASSLVRNTDTQYF

D gene: NA
J gene: TRBJ1-2
clone size: NA
V gene: TRBV5-5
CDR3 DNA: TGTGCCAGCAGCTTTAATCCGGGGATGGGGGGCTACACCTTC
CDR3 protein: CASSFNPGMGGYTF

D gene: TRBD2
J gene: TRBJ2-3
clone size: NA
V gene: TRBV4-2
CDR3 DNA: TGTGCCAGCAGCCGTAGTAATAGCGGGGGGGACACAGATACGCAGTATTTT
CDR3 protein: CASSRSNSGGDTDTQYF

D gene: NA
J gene: TRBJ1-2
clone size: NA
V gene: TRBV28
CDR3 DNA: TGTGCCAGCAGATCCGACAGATATGGCTACACCTTC
CDR3 protein: CASRSDRYGYTF

D gene: NA
J gene: TRBJ1-2
clone size: NA
V gene: TRBV6-5
CDR3 DNA: TGTGCCAGCAGCCCCCTAGCGAACTCTAACTATGGCTACACCTTC
CDR3 protein: CASSPLANSNYGYTF

D gene: NA
J gene: TRBJ2-2
clone size: NA
V gene: TRBV28
CDR3 DNA: TGTGCCAGCAGCCCTTCGGGGCAGCGCGTGAACACCGGGGAGCTGTTTTTT
CDR3 protein: CASSPSGQRVNTGELFF

D gene: NA
J gene: TRBJ1-5
clone size: NA
V gene: TRBV7-8
CDR3 DNA: TGTGCCAGCAGCTTAGCAGCTCTGAGCAATCAGCCCCAGCATTTT
CDR3 protein: CASSLAALSNQPQHF

D gene: NA
J gene: TRBJ2-3
clone size: NA
V gene: TRBV5-1
CDR3 DNA: TGCGCCAGCAGCTCCCAGACAGTGCGGACAGATACGCAGTATTTT
CDR3 protein: CASSSQTVRTDTQYF

D gene: TRBD2
J gene: TRBJ2-7
clone size: NA
V gene: TRBV27
CDR3 DNA: TGTGCCAGCAAAGGGGAGCGGGGGGGGAATTACGAGCAGTACTTC
CDR3 protein: CASKGERGGNYEQYF

D gene: NA
J gene: TRBJ1-2
clone size: NA
V gene: TRBV7-2
CDR3 DNA: TGTGCCAGCAGCTTCGACCTATATGGCTACACCTTC
CDR3 protein: CASSFDLYGYTF

D gene: TRBD2
J gene: TRBJ2-7
clone size: NA
V gene: TRBV18
CDR3 DNA: TGTGCCAGCTCACCCCTCGGAATTAGCGGGGGGAGTATGCGGTACGAGCAGTACTTC
CDR3 protein: CASSPLGISGGSMRYEQYF

D gene: NA
J gene: TRBJ1-3
clone size: NA
V gene: TRBV7-8
CDR3 DNA: TGTGCCAGCAGCTTAGTTAGGGGTACCATATATTTT
CDR3 protein: CASSLVRGTIYF

D gene: NA
J gene: TRBJ1-5
clone size: NA
V gene: TRBV21-1
CDR3 DNA: TGTGCCAGCAACGATTGTGGGTGGGACATGGGCAATCAGCCCCAGCATTTT
CDR3 protein: CASNDCGWDMGNQPQHF

D gene: NA
J gene: TRBJ2-5
clone size: NA
V gene: TRBV2
CDR3 DNA: TGTGCCAGCACACGTCGAGAGACCCAGTACTTC
CDR3 protein: CASTRRETQYF

D gene: NA
J gene: TRBJ2-2
clone size: NA
V gene: TRBV5-4
CDR3 DNA: TGTGCCAGCAGCGGGGCCGCTAGCAGCCCCGGGGAGCTGTTTTTT
CDR3 protein: CASSGAASSPGELFF

D gene: TRBD2
J gene: TRBJ2-1
clone size: NA
V gene: TRBV28
CDR3 DNA: TGTGCCAGCAGCCTGGGCCGGACTAGCGGGGGGTACAATGAGCAGTTCTTC
CDR3 protein: CASSLGRTSGGYNEQFF